One TCR beta chain is described in this entry. This record comes from a study of T cell responses to AZD1222 COVID-19 vaccine. V lost 4 bases to trimming and J lost 1 base, with 11 bases between them. There are 13 residues in the CDR3. From germline, CDR1 is GTSNPN and CDR2 SVGIG (reference sequence). Only in-frame clones appear in the TCRdb table, and some are missing; sequencing was by immunoSEQ multiplex PCR. Of about 150,000 clones listed, 90% to 95% were seen once; the top ten hold more than 1.2%. The chain links TRBV30 to TRBJ2-7; D is unclear. Sample: peripheral blood, taken on day 0 of AZD1222 vaccination. This TCR was recovered from an adult in good health. CDR3: CAWTQLGSYEQYF. The CDR3 region has the DNA TGTGCCTGGACCCAATTAGGATCCTACGAGCAGTACTTC.